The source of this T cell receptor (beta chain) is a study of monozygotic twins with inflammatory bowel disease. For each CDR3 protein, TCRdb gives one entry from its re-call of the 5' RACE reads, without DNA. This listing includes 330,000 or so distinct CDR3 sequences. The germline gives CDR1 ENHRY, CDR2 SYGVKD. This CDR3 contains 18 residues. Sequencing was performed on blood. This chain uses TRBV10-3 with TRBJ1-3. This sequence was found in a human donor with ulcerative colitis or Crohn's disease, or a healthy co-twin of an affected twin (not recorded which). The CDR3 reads CATNVREDRPASGNTIYF.